What follows is one T cell receptor beta chain and its context. As yet, its antigen is unknown. Germline V gene sequence: CDR1 SQVTM, CDR2 ANQGSEA. Trimming left V 4 bases short and J 5 bases short, with 11 bases between. The CDR3 sequence is 12 residues long. The table came from immunoSEQ multiplex PCR; TCRdb's copy has only in-frame clones and leaves some out. Of 70,000 to 85,000 clones listed, 86% are singletons. The sample comes from a study of T cell responses to AZD1222 COVID-19 vaccine. Findings of the study overall: Only after the peak T cell response were repertoires sampled.

The sequencing here drew on peripheral blood, taken on day 0 of AZD1222 vaccination. The V call is TRBV29-1, the J call TRBJ2-5; tentative D call: TRBD1 (6 bases). The TCR originated in an adult in good health. The CDR3 loop is CSVVQGTETQYF. As DNA, the CDR3 is TGCAGCGTTGTTCAGGGGACGGAGACCCAGTACTTC.